A single sample gave rise to the 26 T cell receptor beta chains below, sequenced in a study of cytomegalovirus exposure and HLA in healthy donors. 13 Jbeta primers and 60 Vbeta primers were used for the PCR. The repertoire was sequenced with immunoSEQ multiplex PCR; TCRdb's copy has only in-frame clones and lacks some. With 110,000 to 150,000 clones in the sample, the ten largest clones hold about 0.96%. Material: PBMCs. The source of these receptors is a male donor in good health and CMV-seronegative.

The chain has TRBV27 and TRBJ2-1; 12 bases are shared with TRBD1. Germline CDR1 is MNHEY and CDR2 is SMNVEV (reference sequence). The CDR3 covers 14 residues. V was clipped by 5 bases and J by 8 bases; unmatched bases: 4. CDR3: CASSTGTGGYEQFF. The CDR3 bases are TGTGCCAGCAGTACCGGGACAGGGGGCTATGAGCAGTTCTTC.

J is TRBJ2-7 and V is TRBV4-2, with TRBD2 matching over 10 bases. Germline CDR1 is LGHNA and CDR2 is YNFKEQ. Unmatched junction bases numbered 7, after V lost 2 bases and J lost 3 bases. CDR3 size: 16 residues. The CDR3 spells CASSQWLAGAHYEQYF. The DNA of the CDR3 is TGTGCCAGCAGCCAATGGCTAGCGGGGGCCCACTACGAGCAGTACTTC.

The CDR3 reads CASQGSTYEQYF. CDR3 bases: TGTGCCAGCCAGGGGTCCACCTACGAGCAGTACTTC. V gene TRBV27 combines with J gene TRBJ2-7; D is possibly TRBD1 (6 bases). The germline CDR1 and CDR2 sequences are MNHEY and SMNVEV (reference sequence). Deletions cut 8 bases from V and 2 bases from J, with 10 bases between. CDR3 length: 12 residues.

The V gene is TRBV11-1, the J gene TRBJ2-5; the D is unclear. Germline V gives CDR1 SGHAT, CDR2 FQDESV (reference sequence). This CDR3 spans 15 amino acids. Trimming took 5 bases from V and 0 from J, leaving 13 bases between them. CDR3 nucleotides: TGTGCCAGCAGCGAACGCTACGGGTACCAAGAGACCCAGTACTTC. This translates into CASSERYGYQETQYF. The whole variable domain, filled in from reference TRBV11-1 and TRBJ2-5, reads EAEVAQSPRYKITEKSQAVAFWCDPISGHATLYWYRQILGQGPELLVQFQDESVVDDSQLPKDRFSAERLKGVDSTLKIQPAELGDSAMYLCASSERYGYQETQYFGPGTRLLVL.

The chain has TRBV30 and TRBJ2-3, with no clear D. Germline lookup yields CDR1 GTSNPN and CDR2 SVGIG (reference sequence). Trimming removed 5 bases from V and 3 bases from J, with 15 bases in between. The CDR3 length is 14 residues. CDR3 in DNA: TGTGCCTGGGCTCGCGGTCGAGAAACAGATACGCAGTATTTT. The encoded protein is CAWARGRETDTQYF.

J is TRBJ1-1 and V is TRBV5-1; D may be TRBD1 (5 bases). CDR3 length: 14 residues. V was shortened by 3 bases and J by 10 bases, with 19 bases between the two germline ends. The germline CDR1 and CDR2 sequences are SGHRS and YFSETQ. The CDR3 loop reads CASSYNTGGGVAFF. The CDR3 DNA is TGCGCCAGCAGCTACAACACAGGCGGTGGGGTAGCTTTCTTT. The full variable domain, with the rest looked up from reference TRBV5-1 and TRBJ1-1, is KAGVTQTPRYLIKTRGQQVTLSCSPISGHRSVSWYQQTPGQGLQFLFEYFSETQRNKGNFPGRFSGRQFSNSRSEMNVSTLELGDSALYLCASSYNTGGGVAFFGQGTRLTVV.

This rearrangement joins TRBV29-1 to TRBJ1-2; possible D gene TRBD1, 5 bases. CDR1 and CDR2 (germline): SQVTM, ANQGSEA. The CDR3 loop spans 15 amino acids. V was cut by 7 bases and J by 5 bases, with 23 bases left in between. For the CDR3, the DNA is TGCAGCGCCCCCGATAATCGACCCCAGGGTTATGGCTACACCTTC. It encodes CSAPDNRPQGYGYTF.

The J gene is TRBJ2-1, the V gene TRBV29-1; 8 bases are a match to TRBD2. After removal of 4 bases from V and 2 bases from J, the junction contained 4 bases not matched to a gene. Germline values: CDR1 SQVTM, CDR2 ANQGSEA. The CDR3 runs 14 residues. The CDR3 bases are TGCAGCGTTGGAGCGGGAGATCCCTACAATGAGCAGTTCTTC. Its translation: CSVGAGDPYNEQFF.

The chain links TRBV7-9 to TRBJ1-1, with 9 nucleotides matching TRBD1. V dropped 4 bases and J dropped 7; count of bases not matched to a gene: 7. CDR1 and CDR2 from the germline V gene are SEHNR and FQNEAQ (reference sequence). The CDR3 consists of 14 residues. The DNA of the CDR3 is TGTGCCAGCAGCTCGGGACAGGGCTCCCATGAAGCTTTCTTT. This gives the protein CASSSGQGSHEAFF.

This chain links TRBV4-2 with TRBJ1-6; a weak D match, TRBD1 (6 bases). Deletions cut 1 base from V and 4 bases from J, with 20 bases between. Germline-derived CDR1 and CDR2 are LGHNA and YNFKEQ. The CDR3 contains 19 residues. CDR3 region: CASSQGQELSLGYNSPLHF. The CDR3 DNA reads as TGTGCCAGCAGCCAAGGACAGGAGCTCAGCTTGGGATATAATTCACCCCTCCACTTT.

This chain links TRBV7-6 with TRBJ2-7, with 12 bases lining up with TRBD2. V shed 5 bases, J shed 3 bases, and the junction held 2 bases outside the gene matches. Per germline, CDR1 SGHVS and CDR2 FNYEAQ. This CDR3 spans 14 amino acids. In DNA form, the CDR3 reads TGTGCCAGCAGCGGGGGACTAGCGGGCTACGAGCAGTACTTC. It specifies CASSGGLAGYEQYF. The full variable domain, with the rest looked up from reference TRBV7-6 and TRBJ2-7, is GAGVSQSPRYKVTKRGQDVALRCDPISGHVSLYWYRQALGQGPEFLTYFNYEAQQDKSGLPNDRFSAERPEGSISTLTIQRTEQRDSAMYRCASSGGLAGYEQYFGPGTRLTVT.

The V and J genes are TRBV25-1 and TRBJ1-5; D is ambiguous. Deletions cut 6 bases from V and 1 base from J, with 10 bases between. Germline lookup yields CDR1 MGHDK and CDR2 SYGVNS. The length of the CDR3 is 14 residues. The CDR3 DNA is TGTGCCAGCAGCCCGGTACAGAGCAATCAGCCCCAGCATTTT. It is translated as CASSPVQSNQPQHF. Filled out from reference TRBV25-1 and TRBJ1-5, the complete variable domain reads EADIYQTPRYLVIGTGKKITLECSQTMGHDKMYWYQQDPGMELHLIHYSYGVNSTEKGDLSSESTVSRIRTEHFPLTLESARPSHTSQYLCASSPVQSNQPQHFGDGTRLSIL.

The chain carries TRBV6-1 and TRBJ1-2; possible D gene TRBD1, 6 bases. The V end was cut by 2 bases, the J end by 0 bases, with 10 bases between. Germline values: CDR1 MNHNS, CDR2 SASEGT. The CDR3 is 15 residues long. The CDR3 protein is CASSEWDTANYGYTF. DNA of the CDR3: TGTGCCAGCAGTGAATGGGACACAGCTAACTATGGCTACACCTTC.

The rearrangement links TRBV19 to TRBJ1-5; TRBD1 agrees at 7 bases. The germline V gene has CDR1 LNHDA and CDR2 SQIVND (reference sequence). V was clipped by 5 bases and J by 3 bases; unmatched bases: 4. The CDR3 runs to 14 residues. The CDR3 nucleotides read TGTGCCAGTAGTGTAGGACAGGTCAATCAGCCCCAGCATTTT. Translating it yields CASSVGQVNQPQHF.

The chain uses TRBV7-9 and TRBJ2-1; possible D gene TRBD2, 6 bases. The CDR3 sequence is 15 residues long. Trimming removed 2 bases from V and 7 bases from J, with 15 bases in between. Germline lookup yields CDR1 SEHNR and CDR2 FQNEAQ (reference sequence). The CDR3 nucleotides are TGTGCCAGCAGCTTAAAATCACTAGCCCGGAATGAGCAGTTCTTC. Translation: CASSLKSLARNEQFF.

V usage is TRBV10-3 and J usage is TRBJ1-1; no clear D. With 6 bases removed from V and 8 bases from J, the gap between germline ends came to 19 bases. The CDR3 is made up of 14 amino acids. CDR1 ENHRY and CDR2 SYGVKD come from the germline V gene. In DNA form, the CDR3 reads TGTGCCATCAGCGCTGAAGGCGGTGTAACGGAAGCTTTCTTT. This translates into CAISAEGGVTEAFF.

The J gene is TRBJ2-3, the V gene TRBV6-5; 7 bases align to TRBD2. CDR3 length: 15 residues. Germline V CDR1 and CDR2: MNHEY, SVGAGI. After removal of 2 bases from V and 4 bases from J, the junction contained 6 bases not matched to a gene. The CDR3 spells CASSYGRLAADTQYF. For the CDR3, the DNA is TGTGCCAGCAGTTACGGGAGACTAGCAGCAGATACGCAGTATTTT.

The chain combines TRBV30 with TRBJ2-5, with D possibly TRBD1 on 5 matching bases. CDR1 is GTSNPN and CDR2 is SVGIG in the germline V gene (reference sequence). The CDR3 covers 11 residues. V was trimmed by 2 bases and J by 5 bases, leaving 6 bases between them. The CDR3 bases are TGTGCCTGGAGTTCAGGGGAGACCCAGTACTTC. It codes for CAWSSGETQYF.

The gene calls are TRBV15 and TRBJ1-4; D unresolved. This CDR3 comprises 17 residues. CDR1 is LNHNV, CDR2 YYDKDF, per germline (reference sequence). V was shortened by 1 base and J by 8 bases, with 20 bases between the two germline ends. The CDR3 DNA reads as TGTGCCACCAGCAGAGTTCCTGACACGGCCTCGGAAGAAAAACTGTTTTTT. It encodes CATSRVPDTASEEKLFF.

V and J are TRBV11-3 and TRBJ2-5, with 8 bases aligning to TRBD2. The germline gives CDR1 SGHNT, CDR2 YENEEA. The V segment lost 5 bases and the J segment 5 bases; nucleotides outside the gene matches: 10. There are 15 residues in the CDR3. The CDR3 DNA follows: TGTGCCAGCAGCCCAGGGGCGGGGGGAGGTGAGACCCAGTACTTC. Residues: CASSPGAGGGETQYF.

This chain uses TRBV5-1 with TRBJ1-4; a weak D match, TRBD1 (6 bases). The germline V gene has CDR1 SGHRS and CDR2 YFSETQ. The CDR3 runs 15 residues. Trimming took off 4 bases at V and 13 bases at J, with 23 bases between the two ends. The CDR3 region is CASSPEGGRGSGLFF. The CDR3 DNA follows: TGCGCCAGCAGCCCGGAAGGGGGGCGCGGGAGCGGACTGTTTTTT.

The chain joins TRBV2 to TRBJ2-2; 7 nucleotides match TRBD2. Trimming took 3 bases from V and 2 from J; bases not matched to a gene: 6. The CDR3 extends over 16 amino acids. CDR1 and CDR2 (germline): SNHLY, FYNNEI. The CDR3 here is CASSEGSSGNTGELFF. For the CDR3, the DNA is TGTGCCAGCAGTGAGGGATCTAGCGGAAACACCGGGGAGCTGTTTTTT.

V gene TRBV29-1 combines with J gene TRBJ1-5; D is ambiguous. Trimming took 4 bases from V and 4 from J, leaving 11 bases between them. The CDR3 has 13 amino acids. Germline loops: CDR1 SQVTM, CDR2 ANQGSEA. CDR3 sequence: CSVGEVWNQPQHF. For the CDR3, the DNA is TGCAGCGTTGGGGAGGTGTGGAATCAGCCCCAGCATTTT.

V gene TRBV15 combines with J gene TRBJ2-7; no reliable D call. Per germline, CDR1 LNHNV and CDR2 YYDKDF (reference sequence). The germline V and J ends were trimmed by 5 bases and 1 base, with 9 bases remaining between them. There are 13 residues in the CDR3. The CDR3 region is CATSYRRSYEQYF. CDR3 coding DNA: TGTGCCACCAGCTACCGCAGATCCTACGAGCAGTACTTC. Full variable domain (remainder filled in from reference TRBV15 and TRBJ2-7): DAMVIQNPRYQVTQFGKPVTLSCSQTLNHNVMYWYQQKSSQAPKLLFHYYDKDFNNEADTPDNFQSRRPNTSFCFLDIRSPGLGDTAMYLCATSYRRSYEQYFGPGTRLTVT.

The rearrangement uses TRBV14 and TRBJ1-5, with 7 bases lining up with TRBD1. Looked up from germline, CDR1 is SGHDN and CDR2 is FVKESK. The CDR3 has 14 residues. The V and J ends lost 2 bases and 4 bases, in that order; junction bases with no gene match: 2. This chain's CDR3 is CASSQSTGNQPQHF. CDR3 DNA: TGTGCCAGCAGCCAATCGACAGGGAATCAGCCCCAGCATTTT. The full variable domain, completed using reference TRBV14 and TRBJ1-5, is EAGVTQFPSHSVIEKGQTVTLRCDPISGHDNLYWYRRVMGKEIKFLLHFVKESKQDESGMPNNRFLAERTGGTYSTLKVQPAELEDSGVYFCASSQSTGNQPQHFGDGTRLSIL.

This sequence joins TRBV15 and TRBJ1-5; D remains unclear. This CDR3 is built from 14 residues. The germline V gene encodes CDR1 LNHNV and CDR2 YYDKDF (reference sequence). V was shortened by 0 bases and J by 4 bases, with 7 bases between the two germline ends. CDR3 region: CATSREGGNQPQHF. The CDR3 nucleotides are TGTGCCACCAGCAGAGAGGGAGGGAATCAGCCCCAGCATTTT. Together with reference TRBV15 and TRBJ1-5, the CDR3 gives the full variable domain: DAMVIQNPRYQVTQFGKPVTLSCSQTLNHNVMYWYQQKSSQAPKLLFHYYDKDFNNEADTPDNFQSRRPNTSFCFLDIRSPGLGDTAMYLCATSREGGNQPQHFGDGTRLSIL.